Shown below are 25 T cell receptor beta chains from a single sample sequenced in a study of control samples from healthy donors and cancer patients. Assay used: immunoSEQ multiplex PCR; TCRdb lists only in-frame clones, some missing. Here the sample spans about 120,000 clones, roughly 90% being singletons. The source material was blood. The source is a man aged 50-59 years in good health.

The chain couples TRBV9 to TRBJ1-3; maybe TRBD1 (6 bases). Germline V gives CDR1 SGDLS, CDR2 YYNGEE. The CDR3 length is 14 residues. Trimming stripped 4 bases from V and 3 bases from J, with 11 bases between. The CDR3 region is CASSPSGVGNTIYF. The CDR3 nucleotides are TGTGCCAGCAGCCCCTCAGGGGTTGGAAACACCATATATTTT. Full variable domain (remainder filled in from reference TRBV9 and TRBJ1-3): DSGVTQTPKHLITATGQRVTLRCSPRSGDLSVYWYQQSLDQGLQFLIQYYNGEERAKGNILERFSAQQFPDLHSELNLSSLELGDSALYFCASSPSGVGNTIYFGEGSWLTVV.

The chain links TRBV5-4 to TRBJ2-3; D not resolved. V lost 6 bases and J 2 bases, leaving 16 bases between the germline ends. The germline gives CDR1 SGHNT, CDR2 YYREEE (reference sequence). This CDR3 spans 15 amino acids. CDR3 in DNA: TGTGCCAGCACCCTGTCCCCCGGCTTCACAGATACGCAGTATTTT. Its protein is CASTLSPGFTDTQYF.

The CDR3 here is CASSPQGTDTQYF. The CDR3, as DNA: TGTGCCAGCAGTCCACAGGGGACAGATACGCAGTATTTT. J is TRBJ2-3 and V is TRBV12-3 or TRBV12-4; 7 bases match TRBD1. J was trimmed by 3 bases and V by 5 bases; bases with no gene match: 2. The CDR3 has 13 amino acids.

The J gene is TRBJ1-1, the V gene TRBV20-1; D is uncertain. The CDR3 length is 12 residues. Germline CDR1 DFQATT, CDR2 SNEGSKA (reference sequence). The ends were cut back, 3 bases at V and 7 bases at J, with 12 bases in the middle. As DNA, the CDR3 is TGCAGTGCTAGTCGGCAGAACGATGAAGCTTTCTTT. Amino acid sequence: CSASRQNDEAFF.

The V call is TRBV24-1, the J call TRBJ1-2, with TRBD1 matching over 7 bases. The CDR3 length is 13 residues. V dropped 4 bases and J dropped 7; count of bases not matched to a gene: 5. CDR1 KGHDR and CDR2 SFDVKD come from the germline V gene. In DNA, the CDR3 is TGTGCCACCAGTGAATTCGACAGGGCTGGCTACACCTTC. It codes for CATSEFDRAGYTF.

The CDR3 sequence: CSASPRGAAFF. In DNA, the CDR3 is TGCAGTGCTAGCCCACGGGGGGCAGCTTTCTTT. The V gene is TRBV20-1, the J gene TRBJ1-1; D is possibly TRBD1 (6 bases). V was clipped by 3 bases and J by 10 bases, with 12 bases between them. CDR3 length equals 11 residues. Looked up from germline, CDR1 is DFQATT and CDR2 is SNEGSKA (reference sequence).

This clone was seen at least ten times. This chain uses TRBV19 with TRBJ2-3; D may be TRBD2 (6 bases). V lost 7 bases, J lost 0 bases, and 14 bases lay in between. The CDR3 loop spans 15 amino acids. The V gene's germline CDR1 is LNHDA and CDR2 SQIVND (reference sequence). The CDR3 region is CASKGVGRSTDTQYF. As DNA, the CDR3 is TGTGCCAGTAAAGGTGTAGGGAGGAGCACAGATACGCAGTATTTT.

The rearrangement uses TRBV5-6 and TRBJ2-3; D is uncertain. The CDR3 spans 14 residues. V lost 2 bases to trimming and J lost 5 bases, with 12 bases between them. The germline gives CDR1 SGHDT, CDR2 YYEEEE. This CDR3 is CASSFVGSLDTQYF. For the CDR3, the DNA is TGTGCCAGCAGCTTCGTTGGTTCTTTAGATACGCAGTATTTT.

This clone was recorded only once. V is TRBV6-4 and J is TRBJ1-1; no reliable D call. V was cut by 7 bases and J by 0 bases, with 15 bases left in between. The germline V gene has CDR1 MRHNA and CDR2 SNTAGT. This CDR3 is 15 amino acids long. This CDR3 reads CASKEGPWMNTEAFF. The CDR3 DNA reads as TGTGCCAGCAAGGAAGGGCCCTGGATGAACACTGAAGCTTTCTTT.

The CDR3 region is CASSLQGAMNTEAFF. CDR3 nucleotides: TGTGCCAGCAGTCTACAGGGGGCAATGAACACTGAAGCTTTCTTT. The rearrangement uses TRBV28 and TRBJ1-1; TRBD1 agrees at 9 bases. CDR3 length: 15 residues. With V trimmed by 5 bases and J by 0 bases, 4 bases remained unmatched. Germline V gene lookup returns CDR1 MDHEN and CDR2 SYDVKM.

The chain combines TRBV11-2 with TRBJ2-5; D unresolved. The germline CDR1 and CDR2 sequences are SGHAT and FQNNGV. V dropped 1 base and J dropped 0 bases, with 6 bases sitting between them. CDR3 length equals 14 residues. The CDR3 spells CASSLVIYQETQYF. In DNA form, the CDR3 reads TGTGCCAGCAGCTTAGTAATTTACCAAGAGACCCAGTACTTC.

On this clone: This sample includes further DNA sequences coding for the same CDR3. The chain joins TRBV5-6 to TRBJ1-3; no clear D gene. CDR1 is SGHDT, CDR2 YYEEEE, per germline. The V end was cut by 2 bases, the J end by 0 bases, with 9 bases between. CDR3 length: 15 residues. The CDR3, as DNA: TGTGCCAGCAGCTTAAGACGAGACTCTGGAAACACCATATATTTT. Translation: CASSLRRDSGNTIYF.

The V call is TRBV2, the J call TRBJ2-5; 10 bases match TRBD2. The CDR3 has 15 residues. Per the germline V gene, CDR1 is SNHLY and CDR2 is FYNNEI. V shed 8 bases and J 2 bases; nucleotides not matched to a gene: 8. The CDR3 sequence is CASDASGGEQETQYF. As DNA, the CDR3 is TGTGCCAGCGATGCTAGCGGGGGAGAACAAGAGACCCAGTACTTC.

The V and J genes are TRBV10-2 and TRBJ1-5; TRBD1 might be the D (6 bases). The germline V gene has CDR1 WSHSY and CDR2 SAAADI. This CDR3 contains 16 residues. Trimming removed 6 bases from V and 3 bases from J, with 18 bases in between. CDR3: CASSRFLGGANQPQHF. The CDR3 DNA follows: TGCGCCAGCAGCCGTTTCCTCGGGGGGGCCAATCAGCCCCAGCATTTT.

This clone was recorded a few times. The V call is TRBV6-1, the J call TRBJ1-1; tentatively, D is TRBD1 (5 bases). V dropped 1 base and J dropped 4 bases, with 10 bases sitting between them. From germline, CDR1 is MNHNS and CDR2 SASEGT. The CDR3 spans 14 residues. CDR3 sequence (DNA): TGTGCCAGCAGTGAAGAGAGGGGTTTCACTGAAGCTTTCTTT. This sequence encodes CASSEERGFTEAFF.

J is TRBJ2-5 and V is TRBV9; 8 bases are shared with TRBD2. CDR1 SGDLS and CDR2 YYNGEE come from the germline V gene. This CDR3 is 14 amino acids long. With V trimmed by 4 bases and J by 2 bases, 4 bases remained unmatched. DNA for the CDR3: TGTGCCAGCAGCCCGCGGGGGGTTCAAGAGACCCAGTACTTC. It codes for CASSPRGVQETQYF.

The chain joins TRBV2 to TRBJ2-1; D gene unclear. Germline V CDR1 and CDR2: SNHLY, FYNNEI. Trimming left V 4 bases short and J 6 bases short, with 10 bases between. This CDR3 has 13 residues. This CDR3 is CASSVLGPNEQFF. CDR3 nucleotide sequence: TGTGCCAGCAGTGTGCTTGGGCCCAATGAGCAGTTCTTC.

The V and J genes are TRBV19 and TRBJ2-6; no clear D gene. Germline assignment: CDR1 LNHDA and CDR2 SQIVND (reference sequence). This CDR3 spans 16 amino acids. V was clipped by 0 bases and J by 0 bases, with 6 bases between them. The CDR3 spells CASSIDGTSGANVLTF. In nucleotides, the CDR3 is TGTGCCAGTAGTATAGACGGTACCTCTGGGGCCAACGTCCTGACTTTC.

The CDR3 loop reads CASTRDRGTEAFF. CDR3 nucleotides: TGTGCCAGTACCCGGGACCGAGGCACTGAAGCTTTCTTT. The rearrangement joins TRBV19 to TRBJ1-1; D possibly corresponds to TRBD1 (5 bases). This CDR3 has 13 residues. V lost 7 bases, J lost 4 bases, and 13 bases lay in between. The germline V gene encodes CDR1 LNHDA and CDR2 SQIVND (reference sequence).

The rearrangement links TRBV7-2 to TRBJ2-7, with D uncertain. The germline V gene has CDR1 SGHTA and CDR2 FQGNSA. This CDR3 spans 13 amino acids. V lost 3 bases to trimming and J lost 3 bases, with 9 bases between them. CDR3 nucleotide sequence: TGTGCCAGCAGCTTGGGCCAGTTCTACGAGCAGTACTTC. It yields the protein CASSLGQFYEQYF.

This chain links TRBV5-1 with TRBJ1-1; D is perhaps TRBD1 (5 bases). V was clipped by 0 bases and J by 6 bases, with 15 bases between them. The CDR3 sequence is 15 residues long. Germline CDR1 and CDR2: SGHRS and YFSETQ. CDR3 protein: CASSLGDVHGAEAFF. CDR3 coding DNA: TGCGCCAGCAGCTTGGGGGACGTACATGGGGCTGAAGCTTTCTTT.

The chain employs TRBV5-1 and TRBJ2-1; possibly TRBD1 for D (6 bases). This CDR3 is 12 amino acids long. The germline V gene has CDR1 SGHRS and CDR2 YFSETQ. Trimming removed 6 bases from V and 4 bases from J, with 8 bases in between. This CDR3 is CASTDSYNEQFF. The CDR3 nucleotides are TGCGCCAGCACGGACAGTTACAATGAGCAGTTCTTC.

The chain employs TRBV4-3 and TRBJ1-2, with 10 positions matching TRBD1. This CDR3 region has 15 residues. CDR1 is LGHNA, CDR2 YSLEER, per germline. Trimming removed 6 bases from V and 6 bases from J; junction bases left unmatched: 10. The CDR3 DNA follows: TGCGCCAGCAGAAACTACCCCGGGACAGGGGATGGCTACACCTTC. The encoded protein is CASRNYPGTGDGYTF.

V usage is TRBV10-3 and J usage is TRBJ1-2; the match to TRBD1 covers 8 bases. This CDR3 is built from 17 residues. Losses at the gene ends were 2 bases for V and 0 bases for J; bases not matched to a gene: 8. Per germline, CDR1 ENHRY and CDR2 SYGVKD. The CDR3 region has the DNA TGTGCCATCAGTGAGGGGACAGGAGAAAGTCCTAACTATGGCTACACCTTC. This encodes CAISEGTGESPNYGYTF.

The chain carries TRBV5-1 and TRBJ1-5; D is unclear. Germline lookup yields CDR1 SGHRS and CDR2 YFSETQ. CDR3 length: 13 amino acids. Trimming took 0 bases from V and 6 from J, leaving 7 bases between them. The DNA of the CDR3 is TGCGCCAGCAGCTTGGAGAATGGTCAGCCCCAGCATTTT. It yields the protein CASSLENGQPQHF.